This entry is about one TCR beta chain. The study profiled TCR beta VDJ and CDR3 using genomic DNA as template. MiXCR was run by TCRdb on the reads, yielding one entry per CDR3 protein. Counted here are around 160,000 distinct CDR3 sequences, 47% occurring once; the ten biggest clones make up about 2.6%. This specimen comes from a study of CD8+CD57+ T cells in acquired aplastic anemia. The CDR3 is 22 residues long. With 3 bases removed from V and 0 bases from J, the gap between germline ends came to 34 bases. Per the germline V gene, CDR1 is SQVTM and CDR2 is ANQGSEA. Individuals selected for sequencing had exhibited CD8+CD57+ cell expansion on flow cytometry.

This chain links TRBV29-1 with TRBJ2-3; a weak D match, TRBD2 (7 bases). The sequenced sample consisted of sorted CD4+, CD8+, or CD8+CD57+ T cells (not recorded which) from PBMCs. The TCR was taken from a human donor with aplastic anemia. The chain's CDR3 is CSVEYLHEVRGGRYLSTDTQYF. Here the CDR3 DNA reads TGCAGCGTTGAGTACCTCCACGAAGTAAGGGGGGGCCGCTACCTGAGCACAGATACGCAGTATTTT.